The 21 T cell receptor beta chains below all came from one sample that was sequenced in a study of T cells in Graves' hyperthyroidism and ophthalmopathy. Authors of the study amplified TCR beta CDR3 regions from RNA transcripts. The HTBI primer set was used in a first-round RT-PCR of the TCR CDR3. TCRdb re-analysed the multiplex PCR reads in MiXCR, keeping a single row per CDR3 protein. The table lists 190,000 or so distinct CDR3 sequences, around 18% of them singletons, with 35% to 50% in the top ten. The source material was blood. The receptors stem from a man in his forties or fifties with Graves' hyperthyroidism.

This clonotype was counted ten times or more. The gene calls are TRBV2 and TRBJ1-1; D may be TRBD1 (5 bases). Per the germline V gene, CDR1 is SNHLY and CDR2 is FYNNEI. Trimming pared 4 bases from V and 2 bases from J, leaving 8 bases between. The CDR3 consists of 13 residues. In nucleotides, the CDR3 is TGTGCCAGCAGTGGGGGGATAAACACTGAAGCTTTCTTT. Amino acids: CASSGGINTEAFF.

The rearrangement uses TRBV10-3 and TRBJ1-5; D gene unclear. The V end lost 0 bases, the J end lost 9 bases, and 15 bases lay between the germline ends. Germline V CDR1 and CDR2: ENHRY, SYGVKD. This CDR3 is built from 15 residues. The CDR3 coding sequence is TGTGCCATCAGTGAGTCGTGGGCCCCCGATCGGCCCCAGCATTTT. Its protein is CAISESWAPDRPQHF.

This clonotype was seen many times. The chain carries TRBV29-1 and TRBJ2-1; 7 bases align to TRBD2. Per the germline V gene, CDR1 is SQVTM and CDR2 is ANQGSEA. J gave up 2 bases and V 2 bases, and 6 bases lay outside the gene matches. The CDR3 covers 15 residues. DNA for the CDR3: TGCAGCGTTGAAACCCAGGCGGGGGCCTACAATGAGCAGTTCTTC. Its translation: CSVETQAGAYNEQFF.

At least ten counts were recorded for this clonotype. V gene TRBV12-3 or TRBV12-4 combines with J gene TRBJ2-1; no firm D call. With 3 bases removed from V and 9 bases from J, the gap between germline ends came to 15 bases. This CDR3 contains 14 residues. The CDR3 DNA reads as TGTGCCAGCAGTTTTTTCCTAACGGTAGGTGAGCAGTTCTTC. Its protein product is CASSFFLTVGEQFF.

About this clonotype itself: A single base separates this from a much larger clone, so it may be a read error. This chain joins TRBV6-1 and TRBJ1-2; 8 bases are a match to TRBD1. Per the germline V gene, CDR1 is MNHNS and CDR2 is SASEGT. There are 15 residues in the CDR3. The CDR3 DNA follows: TGTGCCAGCAGTGAAGTAGACAGGGGAATCTATGGCCACACCTTC. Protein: CASSEVDRGIYGHTF.

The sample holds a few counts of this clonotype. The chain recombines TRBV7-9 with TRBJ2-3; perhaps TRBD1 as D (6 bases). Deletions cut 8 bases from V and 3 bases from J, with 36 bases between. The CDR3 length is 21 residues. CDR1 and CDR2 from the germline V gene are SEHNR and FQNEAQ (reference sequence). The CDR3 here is CASSPPPGRSRRGRGTDTQYF. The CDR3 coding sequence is TGTGCCAGCTCCCCCCCCCCGGGTCGATCACGCAGGGGCAGGGGAACAGATACGCAGTATTTT.

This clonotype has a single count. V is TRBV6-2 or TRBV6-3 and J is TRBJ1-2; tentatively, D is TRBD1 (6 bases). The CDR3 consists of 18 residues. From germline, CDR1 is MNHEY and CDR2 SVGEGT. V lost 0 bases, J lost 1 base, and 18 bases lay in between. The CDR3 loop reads CASSYSSRSPGDNYGYTF. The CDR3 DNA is TGTGCCAGCAGTTACTCCTCCCGCTCCCCAGGGGATAACTATGGCTACACCTTC.

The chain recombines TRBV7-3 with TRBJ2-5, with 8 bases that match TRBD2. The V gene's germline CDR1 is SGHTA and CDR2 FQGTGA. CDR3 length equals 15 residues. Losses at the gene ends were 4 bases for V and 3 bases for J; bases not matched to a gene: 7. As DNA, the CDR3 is TGTGCCAGCAGCTCTAGCGGGCGCGATAAAGAGACCCAGTACTTC. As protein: CASSSSGRDKETQYF.

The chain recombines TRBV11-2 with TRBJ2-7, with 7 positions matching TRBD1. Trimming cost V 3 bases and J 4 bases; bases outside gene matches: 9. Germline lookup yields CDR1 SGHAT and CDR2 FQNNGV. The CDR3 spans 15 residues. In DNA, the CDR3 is TGTGCCAGCAGCTTTCACGGGACAGCCCCTTACGAGCAGTACTTC. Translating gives CASSFHGTAPYEQYF.

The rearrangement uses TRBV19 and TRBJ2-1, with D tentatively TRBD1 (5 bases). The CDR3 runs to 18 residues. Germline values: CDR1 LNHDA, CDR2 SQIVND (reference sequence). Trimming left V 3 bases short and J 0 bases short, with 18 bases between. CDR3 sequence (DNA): TGTGCCAGTAGTATTGGGTCGGACACCCGGAGCTCCTACAATGAGCAGTTCTTC. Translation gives CASSIGSDTRSSYNEQFF.

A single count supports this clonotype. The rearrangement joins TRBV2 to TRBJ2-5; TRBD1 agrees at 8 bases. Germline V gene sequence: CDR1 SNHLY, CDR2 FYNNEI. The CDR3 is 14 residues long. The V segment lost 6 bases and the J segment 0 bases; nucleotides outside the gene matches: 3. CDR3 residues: CASRRDRYQETQYF. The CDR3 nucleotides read TGTGCCAGCAGACGGGACAGGTACCAAGAGACCCAGTACTTC.

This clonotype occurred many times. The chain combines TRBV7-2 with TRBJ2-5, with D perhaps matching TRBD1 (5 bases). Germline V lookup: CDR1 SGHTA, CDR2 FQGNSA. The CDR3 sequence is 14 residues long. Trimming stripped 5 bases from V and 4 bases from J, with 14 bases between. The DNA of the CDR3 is TGTGCCAGCAGCCACGCCAGGGTAGGAGAGACCCAGTACTTC. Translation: CASSHARVGETQYF.

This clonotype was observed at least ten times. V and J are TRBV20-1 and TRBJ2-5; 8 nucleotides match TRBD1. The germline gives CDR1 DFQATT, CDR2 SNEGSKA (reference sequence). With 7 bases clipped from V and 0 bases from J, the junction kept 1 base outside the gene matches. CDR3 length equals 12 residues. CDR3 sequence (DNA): TGCAGTGGACAGGGGAACCAAGAGACCCAGTACTTC. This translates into CSGQGNQETQYF.

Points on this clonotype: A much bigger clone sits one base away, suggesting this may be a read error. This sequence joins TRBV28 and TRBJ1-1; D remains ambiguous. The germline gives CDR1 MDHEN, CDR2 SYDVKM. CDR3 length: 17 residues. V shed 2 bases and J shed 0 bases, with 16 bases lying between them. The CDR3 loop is CASSLEETLLVNTEAFF. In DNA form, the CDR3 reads TGTGCCAGCAGTTTAGAAGAGACGTTACTGGTGAACACTGAAGCTTTCTTT.

The chain's CDR3 is CASSRVGRNTQYF. In nucleotides, the CDR3 is TGTGCCAGCAGTCGCGTGGGCAGGAATACGCAGTATTTT. This chain joins TRBV6-5 and TRBJ2-3; D unclear. The CDR3 length is 13 residues. The germline gives CDR1 MNHEY, CDR2 SVGAGI. V lost 5 bases and J 7 bases, leaving 13 bases between the germline ends.

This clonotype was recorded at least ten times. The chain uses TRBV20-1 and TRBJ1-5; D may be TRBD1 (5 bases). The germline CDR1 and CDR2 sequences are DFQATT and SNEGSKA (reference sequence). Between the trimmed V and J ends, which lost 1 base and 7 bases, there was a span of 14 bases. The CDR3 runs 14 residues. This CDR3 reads CSARAPQGLQPQHF. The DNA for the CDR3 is TGCAGTGCTAGAGCCCCCCAGGGTCTCCAGCCCCAGCATTTT.

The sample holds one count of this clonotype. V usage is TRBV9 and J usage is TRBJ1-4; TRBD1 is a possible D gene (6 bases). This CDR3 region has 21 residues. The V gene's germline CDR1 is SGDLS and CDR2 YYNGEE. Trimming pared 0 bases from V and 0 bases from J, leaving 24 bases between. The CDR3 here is CASSVGAFPGVTGSTNEKLFF. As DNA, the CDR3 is TGTGCCAGCAGCGTAGGCGCGTTCCCAGGGGTAACGGGTTCAACTAATGAAAAACTGTTTTTT. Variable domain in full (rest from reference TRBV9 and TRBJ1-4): DSGVTQTPKHLITATGQRVTLRCSPRSGDLSVYWYQQSLDQGLQFLIQYYNGEERAKGNILERFSAQQFPDLHSELNLSSLELGDSALYFCASSVGAFPGVTGSTNEKLFFGSGTQLSVL.

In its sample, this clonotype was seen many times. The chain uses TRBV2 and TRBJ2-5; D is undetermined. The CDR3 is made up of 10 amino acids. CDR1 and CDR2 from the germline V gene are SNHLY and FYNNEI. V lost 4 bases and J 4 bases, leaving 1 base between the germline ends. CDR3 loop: CASSGETQYF. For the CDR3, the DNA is TGTGCCAGCAGTGGAGAGACCCAGTACTTC.

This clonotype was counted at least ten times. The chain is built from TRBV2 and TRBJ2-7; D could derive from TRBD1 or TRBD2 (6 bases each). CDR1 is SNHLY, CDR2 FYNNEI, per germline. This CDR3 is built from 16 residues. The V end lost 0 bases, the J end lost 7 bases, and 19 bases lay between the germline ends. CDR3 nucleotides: TGTGCCAGCAGTGAAGCGCCCGGGGGCCGTGGGCGGGAGCAGTACTTC. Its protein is CASSEAPGGRGREQYF.

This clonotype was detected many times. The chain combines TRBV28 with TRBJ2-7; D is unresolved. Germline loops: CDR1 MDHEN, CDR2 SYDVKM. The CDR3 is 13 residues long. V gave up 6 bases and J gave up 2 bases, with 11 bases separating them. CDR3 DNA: TGTGCCAGCAGCCCTTCCCTGACCTACGAGCAGTACTTC. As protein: CASSPSLTYEQYF.

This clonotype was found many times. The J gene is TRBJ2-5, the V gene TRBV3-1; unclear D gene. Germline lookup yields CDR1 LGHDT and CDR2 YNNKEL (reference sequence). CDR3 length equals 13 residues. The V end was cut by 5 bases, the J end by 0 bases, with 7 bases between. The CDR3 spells CASSWQHQETQYF. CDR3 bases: TGTGCCAGCAGCTGGCAGCACCAAGAGACCCAGTACTTC.